This T cell receptor (beta chain) was documented in a study of beta chain features in type 1 diabetes. Study findings and constraints: A potential PCR bias toward shorter templates would be equal in patient and control samples. Significant though moderate, a shortening of TCRB CDR3s appeared in all four CD4+ subsets of Type 1 diabetes patients. Over-representation of high TCR-expressing cells was a possible consequence of cDNA sequencing. Whether HLA type influences TCRB rearrangement remained unresolved here.

A remark on this clone: What it binds is not known.

cDNA synthesis used the whole RNA isolate, giving expressed TCRB sequences. The assay was immunoSEQ multiplex PCR, and TCRdb's table has in-frame clones only and misses some. The data show 150,000 or so clones, with 63% seen just once and 0.08% to 0.09% held by the top ten. Trimming removed 6 bases from V and 7 bases from J, with 18 bases in between. CDR3 size: 14 residues. Germline V CDR1 and CDR2: MNHEY, SVGAGI. This sequence was found in a man aged 25-45 years with type 1 diabetes. The chain uses TRBV6-5 and TRBJ1-1; D not resolved. Sequencing used naive CD4+ T cells from blood. The CDR3 DNA reads TGTGCCAGCAGCCTCCTCCTACGAACAAGTGAAGCTTTCTTT. This gives the protein CASSLLLRTSEAFF.